Listed below are T cell receptor beta chains from one sample, sequenced in a study of cytomegalovirus exposure and HLA in healthy donors. Repertoires were generated with immunoSEQ multiplex PCR, while TCRdb's copy carries only in-frame clones and drops some. The sample contains around 150,000 clones, under 10% of which appear only once. Sequenced: PBMCs. These TCRs come from a woman aged 40 to 50 in good health and CMV-seropositive. Both conserved end residues are part of each CDR3. The D gene is left open where the match is weak. Size is omitted from some rows. Given values are once, few, many or a class for expanded clones.

V	size	D	J	CDR3	DNA
TRBV7-2	-	-	TRBJ2-5	CASSSGGQKGETQYF	TGTGCCAGCAGCTCAGGAGGGCAGAAAGGGGAGACCCAGTACTTC
TRBV7-2	-	-	TRBJ2-7	CASSLAGRGYEQYF	TGTGCCAGCAGCTTAGCTGGCAGGGGTTACGAGCAGTACTTC
TRBV23-1	-	-	TRBJ2-7	CASLWVEREQYF	TGCGCCAGCCTTTGGGTCGAGAGGGAGCAGTACTTC
TRBV11-3	-	-	TRBJ2-4	CASSSGGPPDTVNIQYF	TGTGCCAGCAGCTCAGGGGGGCCCCCTGACACCGTAAACATTCAGTACTTC
TRBV5-1	few	TRBD2	TRBJ2-2	CASSLVSGGAVMSGELFF	TGCGCCAGCAGCTTGGTCAGCGGGGGGGCCGTAATGTCCGGGGAGCTGTTTTTT
TRBV5-4	-	TRBD1	TRBJ2-1	CASSSRSLRDREYHNEQFF	TGTGCCAGCAGCTCAAGAAGCTTACGGGACAGGGAGTATCACAATGAGCAGTTCTTC
TRBV2	few	-	TRBJ1-4	CASIFSTNEKLFF	TGTGCCAGCATCTTCTCAACTAATGAAAAACTGTTTTTT
TRBV7-2	-	TRBD1	TRBJ1-1	CASSFQGVMGAEAFF	TGTGCCAGCAGCTTCCAGGGGGTTATGGGTGCTGAAGCTTTCTTT
TRBV11-3	-	TRBD2	TRBJ2-1	CASSLGGGESSYNEQFF	TGTGCCAGCAGCTTGGGCGGGGGGGAGAGCTCCTACAATGAGCAGTTCTTC
TRBV27	few	-	TRBJ1-6	CASSFVTGFNSPLHF	TGTGCCAGCAGTTTCGTTACAGGGTTTAATTCACCCCTCCACTTT
TRBV5-1	-	TRBD2	TRBJ2-1	CASSLDWLAGANEQFF	TGCGCCAGCAGCTTGGATTGGCTAGCGGGGGCCAATGAGCAGTTCTTC
TRBV7-6	-	TRBD2	TRBJ2-1	CASSLGSSGYNEQFF	TGTGCCAGCAGCTTAGGGTCTAGCGGCTACAATGAGCAGTTCTTC
TRBV18	few	-	TRBJ2-7	CASSPWRDSLYEQYF	TGTGCCAGCTCACCCTGGAGGGACAGCCTCTACGAGCAGTACTTC
TRBV11-2	-	TRBD1	TRBJ1-2	CASSSQGDYGYTF	TGTGCCAGCAGTTCCCAGGGGGACTATGGCTACACCTTC
TRBV19	-	TRBD1	TRBJ1-3	CASSIRTGGSGNTIYF	TGTGCCAGTAGTATCCGGACAGGGGGCTCTGGAAACACCATATATTTT
TRBV6-5	few	TRBD1	TRBJ2-7	CASSRDRSSYEQYF	TGTGCCAGCAGCAGGGACAGGAGTTCCTACGAGCAGTACTTC
TRBV29-1	few	-	TRBJ2-3	CSVGATDTQYF	TGCAGCGTTGGGGCCACAGATACGCAGTATTTT
TRBV27	-	TRBD2	TRBJ2-7	CASSPRGGSSYEQYF	TGTGCCAGCAGTCCTCGGGGGGGCAGCTCCTACGAGCAGTACTTC
TRBV7-2	-	-	TRBJ1-4	CASSLGEGKLFF	TGTGCCAGCAGCTTGGGGGAGGGAAAACTGTTTTTT
TRBV29-1	few	TRBD1	TRBJ2-7	CSVVGQGVYEQYF	TGCAGCGTTGTAGGACAGGGGGTTTACGAGCAGTACTTC